The T cell receptor (beta chain) under discussion was sequenced for a study of shared clonotypes between healthy human individuals. The naive CD8 subset, CD45RO-negative cells positively selected for CCR7, excluded terminally differentiated effector memory CD45RA+ cells. The protocol was immunoSEQ multiplex PCR, while the TCRdb copy is restricted to in-frame clones and leaves out a portion. The table lists a few hundred thousand clones, roughly 95% of them singletons, with 0.085% to 0.11% in the top ten. Germline V gene data show CDR1 as GTSNPN and CDR2 as SVGIG (reference sequence). Trimming cost V 2 bases and J 6 bases, with 10 bases left between them. The CDR3 is 12 amino acids.

The clonotype comes from a woman aged 30 to 39 in good health. The sequencing input was naive CD8+ T cells sorted from blood. The chain is built from TRBV30 and TRBJ1-1; D gene ambiguous. The CDR3 nucleotides are TGTGCCTGGAGTCTGGGGAGGCCTGAAGCTTTCTTT. It translates to CAWSLGRPEAFF. Full variable domain (rest looked up from reference TRBV30 and TRBJ1-1): SQTIHQWPATLVQPVGSPLSLECTVEGTSNPNLYWYRQAAGRGLQLLFYSVGIGQISSEVPQNLSASRPQDRQFILSSKKLLLSDSGFYLCAWSLGRPEAFFGQGTRLTVV.